A selection of T cell receptor beta chains follows, all from one sample in a study of cytomegalovirus exposure and HLA in healthy donors. The assay was immunoSEQ multiplex PCR, and TCRdb's table has in-frame clones only and misses some. The sample shows about 160,000 clones, roughly 79% of them seen only once. Sequencing input: PBMCs. These receptors were obtained from a young man in good health and CMV-seronegative. The CDR3 runs from the conserved cysteine through the conserved F or W. A D gene is named only where the DNA matches it firmly. The size entry is marked missing in some rows and otherwise reads once, few, many or a size class.

CDR3 DNA: TGTGCCAGCAGCCGGACAGGGTCTACCTACAATGAGCAGTTCTTC
CDR3 protein: CASSRTGSTYNEQFF
V gene: TRBV7-3
clone size: -
J gene: TRBJ2-1
D gene: TRBD1

CDR3 DNA: TGCGCCAGCAGCCAAGATCAGGGGTTCGACACTGAAGCTTTCTTT
CDR3 protein: CASSQDQGFDTEAFF
V gene: TRBV4-1
clone size: -
J gene: TRBJ1-1
D gene: -

CDR3 DNA: TGTGCCAGCAGCCCCCGGGACAGGGAAGCTAGGACTATGCGGGAAAAACTGTTTTTT
CDR3 protein: CASSPRDREARTMREKLFF
V gene: TRBV16
clone size: once
J gene: TRBJ1-4
D gene: TRBD1

CDR3 DNA: TGTGCCTGGAGTAGGTGGCTAGCGGGTGACGAGCAGTACTTC
CDR3 protein: CAWSRWLAGDEQYF
V gene: TRBV30
clone size: -
J gene: TRBJ2-7
D gene: TRBD2

CDR3 DNA: TGTGCCAGCAGCTCCGGTGGTAGCGGGAGCTACGAGCAGTACTTC
CDR3 protein: CASSSGGSGSYEQYF
V gene: TRBV28
clone size: -
J gene: TRBJ2-7
D gene: TRBD2

CDR3 DNA: TGTGCCAGCAGTTCCCTCATCAGGGGGCTGGGCACTGAAGCTTTCTTT
CDR3 protein: CASSSLIRGLGTEAFF
V gene: TRBV27
clone size: -
J gene: TRBJ1-1
D gene: TRBD1

CDR3 DNA: TGTGCCAGCAGCGTGGACAGCGGGAGCTCCTACAATGAGCAGTTCTTC
CDR3 protein: CASSVDSGSSYNEQFF
V gene: TRBV9
clone size: -
J gene: TRBJ2-1
D gene: TRBD2

CDR3 DNA: TGTGCCAGCAGCTGGGGACTAGATCTCTACGAGCAGTACTTC
CDR3 protein: CASSWGLDLYEQYF
V gene: TRBV5-5
clone size: -
J gene: TRBJ2-7
D gene: TRBD2

CDR3 DNA: TGCGCCAGCAGCCAAGATCTAGCGGGCCTTATAAGCTCCTACAATGAGCAGTTCTTC
CDR3 protein: CASSQDLAGLISSYNEQFF
V gene: TRBV4-1
clone size: once
J gene: TRBJ2-1
D gene: TRBD2

CDR3 DNA: TGCAGTGATTATACCGGCACTGAAGCTTTCTTT
CDR3 protein: CSDYTGTEAFF
V gene: TRBV20-1
clone size: -
J gene: TRBJ1-1
D gene: -

CDR3 DNA: TGTGCCAGCAGTTTAGGGACTAGCGACCGTCCAGATACGCAGTATTTT
CDR3 protein: CASSLGTSDRPDTQYF
V gene: TRBV27
clone size: -
J gene: TRBJ2-3
D gene: TRBD2

CDR3 DNA: TGTGCCTGGAAAACTAGCGGAGCTAACACCGGGGAGCTGTTTTTT
CDR3 protein: CAWKTSGANTGELFF
V gene: TRBV30
clone size: -
J gene: TRBJ2-2
D gene: TRBD2

CDR3 DNA: TGTGCCTGGAGTGTGTTCAGGAACACTGAAGCTTTCTTT
CDR3 protein: CAWSVFRNTEAFF
V gene: TRBV30
clone size: -
J gene: TRBJ1-1
D gene: -

CDR3 DNA: TGTGCCAGCAGCCAATCCAACTATGGCTACACCTTC
CDR3 protein: CASSQSNYGYTF
V gene: TRBV7-9
clone size: once
J gene: TRBJ1-2
D gene: -

CDR3 DNA: TGCAGCGTTGAAAAACAGGGCTCCTACGAGCAGTACTTC
CDR3 protein: CSVEKQGSYEQYF
V gene: TRBV29-1
clone size: -
J gene: TRBJ2-7
D gene: -

CDR3 DNA: TGTGCCAGCAGTGAAGCAGGGCTAGCGGGATACAATGAGCAGTTCTTC
CDR3 protein: CASSEAGLAGYNEQFF
V gene: TRBV6-1
clone size: -
J gene: TRBJ2-1
D gene: TRBD2

CDR3 DNA: TGTGCCAGCACAACTCAAGCGGGGGGACTGGACACCGGGGAGCTGTTTTTT
CDR3 protein: CASTTQAGGLDTGELFF
V gene: TRBV27
clone size: -
J gene: TRBJ2-2
D gene: TRBD2

CDR3 DNA: TGTGCCAGCTCACCCCCGGACAGGAGATTGAATCAGCCCCAGCATTTT
CDR3 protein: CASSPPDRRLNQPQHF
V gene: TRBV18
clone size: once
J gene: TRBJ1-5
D gene: TRBD1

CDR3 DNA: TGTGCCAGCAGCTTAAGGCGCGGGGGCTTCCACGGGGAGCTGTTTTTT
CDR3 protein: CASSLRRGGFHGELFF
V gene: TRBV13
clone size: -
J gene: TRBJ2-2
D gene: -

CDR3 DNA: TGTGCCAGCAGTTCCGGAGGGAGCAATCAGCCCCAGCATTTT
CDR3 protein: CASSSGGSNQPQHF
V gene: TRBV28
clone size: -
J gene: TRBJ1-5
D gene: -

CDR3 DNA: TGCGCCAGCAGCCAAGAGGGACAGGGCCGCAATCAGCCCCAGCATTTT
CDR3 protein: CASSQEGQGRNQPQHF
V gene: TRBV4-1
clone size: -
J gene: TRBJ1-5
D gene: TRBD1

CDR3 DNA: TGTGCCAGCAGCCCAGCGGCCTACGAGCAGTACTTC
CDR3 protein: CASSPAAYEQYF
V gene: TRBV7-2
clone size: -
J gene: TRBJ2-7
D gene: -

CDR3 DNA: TGTGCCAGCAGCGGAGAGACAGGGGGCTATGGCTACACCTTC
CDR3 protein: CASSGETGGYGYTF
V gene: TRBV7-6
clone size: -
J gene: TRBJ1-2
D gene: TRBD1

CDR3 DNA: TGTGCCTGGTCTGCGGGGAATGGAAACACCATATATTTT
CDR3 protein: CAWSAGNGNTIYF
V gene: TRBV30
clone size: once
J gene: TRBJ1-3
D gene: -

CDR3 DNA: TGCGCCAGCAGCTTGGCGCGGGACTCCTACGAGCAGTACTTC
CDR3 protein: CASSLARDSYEQYF
V gene: TRBV5-1
clone size: -
J gene: TRBJ2-7
D gene: -

CDR3 DNA: TGTGCCAGCAGCCCCGGCGAAGGGGCAACTAATGAAAAACTGTTTTTT
CDR3 protein: CASSPGEGATNEKLFF
V gene: TRBV14
clone size: -
J gene: TRBJ1-4
D gene: -

CDR3 DNA: TGTGCCAGCAGTCCGGGACAGGGGGGAGACGAGCAGTACTTC
CDR3 protein: CASSPGQGGDEQYF
V gene: TRBV4-2
clone size: -
J gene: TRBJ2-7
D gene: TRBD1

CDR3 DNA: TGTGCCAGTAGTGTTACAGGGCAAGGTTCACCCCTCCACTTT
CDR3 protein: CASSVTGQGSPLHF
V gene: TRBV19
clone size: once
J gene: TRBJ1-6
D gene: -

CDR3 DNA: TGTGCCAGCAGCTCAAATTACGAGCAGTACTTC
CDR3 protein: CASSSNYEQYF
V gene: TRBV7-2
clone size: -
J gene: TRBJ2-7
D gene: -

CDR3 DNA: TGTGCCAGCAGTTACTCGGGCGGGGCCAACTCCTACGAGCAGTACTTC
CDR3 protein: CASSYSGGANSYEQYF
V gene: TRBV6-6
clone size: -
J gene: TRBJ2-7
D gene: -

CDR3 DNA: TGTGCCAGTACCCTAAAATCCGGGACAGGCACTTACTATGGCTACACCTTC
CDR3 protein: CASTLKSGTGTYYGYTF
V gene: TRBV19
clone size: -
J gene: TRBJ1-2
D gene: TRBD1

CDR3 DNA: TGTGCCAGCAGCTTAGTTATGGGACAGGACCATGGCTACACCTTC
CDR3 protein: CASSLVMGQDHGYTF
V gene: TRBV7-9
clone size: -
J gene: TRBJ1-2
D gene: TRBD1

CDR3 DNA: TGTGCCAGTAGGGACTCCCCGGAAAGAAACACCATATATTTT
CDR3 protein: CASRDSPERNTIYF
V gene: TRBV19
clone size: -
J gene: TRBJ1-3
D gene: -

CDR3 DNA: TGTGCCATCCGAGACAGGGAGAACACCGGGGAGCTGTTTTTT
CDR3 protein: CAIRDRENTGELFF
V gene: TRBV10-3
clone size: -
J gene: TRBJ2-2
D gene: TRBD1

CDR3 DNA: TGTGCCAGCAGCCTCGCGCCTAGCGGGCCTGGAGATACGCAGTATTTT
CDR3 protein: CASSLAPSGPGDTQYF
V gene: TRBV7-9
clone size: -
J gene: TRBJ2-3
D gene: TRBD2

CDR3 DNA: TGTGCCATCAGTGAGTCCCGCTCTGGAAACACCATATATTTT
CDR3 protein: CAISESRSGNTIYF
V gene: TRBV10-3
clone size: -
J gene: TRBJ1-3
D gene: -

CDR3 DNA: TGCAGCGTTGAAGGTGGGGGGAGGAACACTGAAGCTTTCTTT
CDR3 protein: CSVEGGGRNTEAFF
V gene: TRBV29-1
clone size: -
J gene: TRBJ1-1
D gene: -

CDR3 DNA: TGTGCCAGCTCACCTCGAACAGGGCTGTACACTGAAGCTTTCTTT
CDR3 protein: CASSPRTGLYTEAFF
V gene: TRBV18
clone size: -
J gene: TRBJ1-1
D gene: -

CDR3 DNA: TGTGCCAGCAGCCCCCCGGGAGATCGGTACAATGAGCAGTTCTTC
CDR3 protein: CASSPPGDRYNEQFF
V gene: TRBV5-4
clone size: -
J gene: TRBJ2-1
D gene: -

CDR3 DNA: TGTGCCAGCTCACCTTATGCCGGGGATATCTACGAGCAGTACTTC
CDR3 protein: CASSPYAGDIYEQYF
V gene: TRBV18
clone size: -
J gene: TRBJ2-7
D gene: -